This T cell receptor (beta chain) appears in the sequencing data of a study of T cells in Graves' hyperthyroidism and ophthalmopathy. General study points: A model using 13 V-J features told ophthalmopathy apart from stable hyperthyroidism. In blood, most of the thyroid clonotypes expanded above 0.001 were also present.

RNA transcripts served as the template for amplifying TCR beta CDR3 regions. The TCR CDR3 was amplified in a first-round RT-PCR using the HTBI primer set. TCRdb reprocessed the multiplex PCR reads via MiXCR and lists one record per CDR3 protein. This sample has some 510,000 distinct CDR3 sequences, with roughly 50% found just once. Per the germline V gene, CDR1 is KGHDR and CDR2 is SFDVKD. This CDR3 has 14 amino acids. V gave up 1 base and J gave up 10 bases, with 15 bases separating them. Details on this clonotype: The antigen is not known. A single base separates this from a much larger clone, so it may be a read error.

For the diagnoses, clinical symptoms, serum thyroxine and TRAb, thyroid ultrasound and orbital computed tomography were used. Sequencing was done on a sample of peripheral blood or thyroid tissue (not recorded which). V usage is TRBV24-1 and J usage is TRBJ1-2, with D tentatively TRBD1 (6 bases). This sequence was found in a woman between 18 and 29 years old with Graves' hyperthyroidism. CDR3 protein: CATSDFSRTDDYTF. CDR3 DNA: TGTGCCACCAGTGATTTCTCCAGGACAGATGACTACACCTTC.